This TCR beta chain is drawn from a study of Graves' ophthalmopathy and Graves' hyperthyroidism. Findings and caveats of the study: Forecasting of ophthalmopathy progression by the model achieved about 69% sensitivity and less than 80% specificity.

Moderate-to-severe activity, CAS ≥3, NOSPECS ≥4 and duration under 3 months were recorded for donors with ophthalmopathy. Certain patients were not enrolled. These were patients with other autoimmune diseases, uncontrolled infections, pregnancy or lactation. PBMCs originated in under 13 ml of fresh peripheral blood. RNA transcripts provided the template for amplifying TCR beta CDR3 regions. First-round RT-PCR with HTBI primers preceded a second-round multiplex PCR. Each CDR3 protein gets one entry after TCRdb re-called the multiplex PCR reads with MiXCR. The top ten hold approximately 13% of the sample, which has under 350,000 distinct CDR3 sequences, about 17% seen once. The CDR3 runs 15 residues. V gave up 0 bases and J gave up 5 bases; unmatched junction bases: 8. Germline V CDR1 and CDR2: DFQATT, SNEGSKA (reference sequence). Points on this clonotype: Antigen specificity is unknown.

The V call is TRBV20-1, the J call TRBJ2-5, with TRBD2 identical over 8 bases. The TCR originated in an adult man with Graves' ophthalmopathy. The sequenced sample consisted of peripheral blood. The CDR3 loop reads CSAREVTSGRETQYF. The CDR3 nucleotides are TGCAGTGCTAGAGAAGTAACTAGCGGACGGGAGACCCAGTACTTC.